This TCR beta chain was captured by sequencing in a study of T cell responses to AZD1222 COVID-19 vaccine (dated by TCRdb to about 2021). General notes on the study: A total of over 230 trial participants underwent TCR sequencing, of whom nearly 210 received two doses of AZD1222 and some 26 received two doses of the MenACWY control vaccine. Enrollment into the trials was organized by age into subgroups of 18-55, 56-69 and 70-plus years, and those subgroups contained approximately 160, 26 and 62 TCR-sequenced participants, respectively. The investigation overall reported the following: Participants were mostly white British and included more females than males, and it was suggested by the authors that clonal diversity may have been underestimated. The whole spike protein was spanned by vaccine-associated CD4 TCRs, and dominant responses were seen in regions 160-218 and 743-854. Spike-specific TCR breadth and depth rose significantly after two AZD1222 doses compared with day 0 and with MenACWY recipients. Conclusions about previously exposed vaccinees were limited because only six or seven AZD1222 recipients were SARS-CoV-2 seropositive at baseline. The 56-69-year group was small, and its depth increase did not reach significance, likely because of low power. Reportedly, almost half of the unique spike-specific TCRs recognized epitopes lying outside the regions that are mutated in the B.1.351 and B.1.1.7 variants. Because no samples from the day 14 peak response were available, repertoires could be characterized only after the peak T cell response.

The sample's time point, from its label and the paper: about 28 days (+/-7) after the second vaccine dose. AZD1222 recipients whose second dose came at about 4 weeks and those whose second dose came at about 12 weeks were combined into one group, since spike-specific TCR depth and breadth did not differ between the two schedules. Vaccinee samples were obtained from the UK trials COV001 and COV002, which included a single-blind randomized controlled phase 2/3 trial of AZD1222 (ChAdOx1 nCoV-19) in healthy adults. For TCRbeta chain sequencing, PBMC samples were collected from trial participants at day 0 and at day 28 after the second dose. The CDR3 regions of human TCRbeta chains were subjected to immunosequencing. The published analysis was carried out like this. TCRs in the repertoires were matched against a reference library of SARS-CoV-2-specific TCRs that had been generated with the MIRA antigen-specificity platform. Breadth meant the fraction of unique TCRs that were SARS-CoV-2-associated, whereas depth meant the fraction of total T cells that were SARS-CoV-2-associated. Using the MIRA data, each spike-specific TCR was mapped to the spike region that the TCR reacts to and placed in a CD4 or CD8 class. Log10-transformed breadth and depth values were compared by one-way ANOVA with Sidak's multiple comparisons tests. In TCRdb, the immuneACCESS table is reduced to in-frame sequences with V and J assigned. These tables do not hold every clone; where another copy was compared, an unresolved V gene accounts for under half, and the others remain unexplained. V and J calls and clone size follow that table, whereas D and trimming were derived from the DNA. The table for this sample lists about 160,000 clones; around 94% of them were counted only once. Together, the top ten hold just over 5% of the sample.

The CDR1 and CDR2 encoded by the germline V gene are MDHEN and SYDVKM. Trimming at the junction amounts to 6 bases on V and 8 bases on J, and the germline ends lie 19 bases apart. Reading from cysteine to phenylalanine, the CDR3 counts 14 amino acids. Of the read, only the CDR3 DNA is kept; its 42 bases are in frame from base 1. Worth noting for this clone: The antigen it recognizes is unknown. Qualities for individual bases were not recorded, and no much larger clone is one base off.

This clonotype was obtained from an adult who received the AZD1222 COVID-19 vaccine. The input for sequencing was peripheral blood, taken 28 days after the second AZD1222 dose. This chain joins TRBV28 to TRBJ1-2; possibly the D gene is TRBD1, per 5 matching bases. The CDR3 protein sequence reads: CASRPRGVVSGYTF. The DNA sequence is given as TGTGCCAGCAGACCCCGGGGGGTGGTAAGCGGCTACACCTTC.